This T cell receptor (beta chain) was identified in a study of early stage breast cancer tumors. Study at large: About 80% of the 16 invasive tumors were ER+, PR+ and HER2-. Study results and limitations: Tumor and normal breast were distinguished via blood comparison in about 90% of the 16 patients. Commonly generated sequences made up most enriched TCRB sequences shared between patients.

Trimming cost V 8 bases and J 1 base; bases outside gene matches: 4. The CDR3 covers 13 residues. The germline CDR1 and CDR2 sequences are WSHSY and SAAADI. As to this clone: Its matching antigen is unknown.

Only in-frame clones appear in the TCRdb table, and some are missing; sequencing was by immunoSEQ multiplex PCR. This table has roughly 48,000 clones, about 80% appearing once. This clonotype was sampled from a person between 45 and 65 years old with breast cancer. The material sequenced was blood. The V gene is TRBV10-2, the J gene TRBJ1-1; TRBD1 matches at 7 bases. The CDR3 DNA reads as TGCGCCAGCTCAGGACAGGAGAACACTGAAGCTTTCTTT. Protein sequence: CASSGQENTEAFF.